This TCR beta chain was captured by sequencing in a study of patients and donors after allogeneic stem cell transplantation. In TCRdb, the RT-PCR reads were re-called with MiXCR into one record per CDR3 protein. The sample contains 800,000 to 1,000,000 distinct CDR3 sequences, about a sixth of which appear only once. The germline CDR1 and CDR2 sequences are DFQATT and SNEGSKA (reference sequence). The CDR3 totals 13 residues. J was trimmed by 4 bases and V by 3 bases; bases with no gene match: 5. This clonotype was detected only a few times. The clonotype was recovered from a human donor who was either an allogeneic HSCT recipient or a stem cell or donor lymphocyte infusion donor (not recorded which). It is not recorded whose cells these are; they may come from a transplant donor. Sequenced input: blood, either unsorted or a sorted T cell fraction (not recorded which). The chain recombines TRBV20-1 with TRBJ2-7; TRBD1 aligns across 8 bases. Here the CDR3 reads CSASAGGGYEQYF. CDR3 DNA sequence: TGCAGTGCTAGCGCAGGGGGCGGATACGAGCAGTACTTC.